This is a list of T cell receptor beta chains from one sample in a study of patients and donors after allogeneic stem cell transplantation. TCRdb called the RT-PCR reads again in MiXCR, with one record for every CDR3 protein. Counted here are a few hundred thousand distinct CDR3 sequences, 35% to 45% occurring once; the ten biggest clones make up roughly 12%. Sample: blood, either unsorted or a sorted T cell fraction (not recorded which). These TCRs come from a human donor who was either an allogeneic HSCT recipient or a stem cell or donor lymphocyte infusion donor (not recorded which). It is not recorded whose cells these are; they may come from a transplant donor. Both conserved end residues are part of each CDR3. D genes are given only for firm matches. Clone size, where shown, is once, few, many, or a class for clones that have expanded.

TRBJ1-3	-	few	TRBV18	TGTGCCAGCTCACCACTCGGGACGGCTGGAAACACCATATATTTT	CASSPLGTAGNTIYF
TRBJ2-7	TRBD1	-	TRBV5-1	TGCGCCAGCAGTCGGGACAGCCGTGTCTACGAGCAGTACTTC	CASSRDSRVYEQYF
TRBJ1-4	TRBD1	few	TRBV6-6	TGTGCCAGCAGCAATAAACGGGACAGGGGAGATGAAAAACTGTTTTTT	CASSNKRDRGDEKLFF
TRBJ2-3	TRBD1	few	TRBV29-1	TGCAGCGCAGAAGGGACAGGGAGGCCAGATACGCAGTATTTT	CSAEGTGRPDTQYF
TRBJ1-6	-	-	TRBV4-3	TGCGCCAGCAGCCAAGTGTCAGGGCATAATTCACCCCTCCACTTT	CASSQVSGHNSPLHF
TRBJ1-6	TRBD1	few	TRBV12-3/TRBV12-4	TGTGCCAGCAGCCCCCAACAGGGGTGGAATTCACCCCTCCACTTT	CASSPQQGWNSPLHF
TRBJ2-7	-	-	TRBV5-1	TGCGCCAGCAGCTTGGCCGGGAGCCACGAGCAGTACTTC	CASSLAGSHEQYF
TRBJ1-1	-	-	TRBV9	TGTGCCAGCAGCGTCAGGGGCGGGAACACTGAAGCTTTCTTT	CASSVRGGNTEAFF
TRBJ2-2	TRBD2	-	TRBV12-3/TRBV12-4	TGTGCCAGCAGTTTTTGGGGGGGTGTCTCCTGGGAGCTGTTTTTT	CASSFWGGVSWELFF
TRBJ1-3	TRBD1	few	TRBV12-3/TRBV12-4	TGTGCCAGCAGGGGACCGGGACAGCGATCTGGAAACACCATATATTTT	CASRGPGQRSGNTIYF
TRBJ1-1	-	few	TRBV6-6	TGTGCCAGCAGTTACTTGGGACACCAATCGAACACTGAAGCTTTCTTT	CASSYLGHQSNTEAFF
TRBJ1-1	-	-	TRBV24-1	TGTGCCACCCAAGACCCATTTGAAGCTTTCTTT	CATQDPFEAFF
TRBJ2-3	-	-	TRBV4-3	TGCGCCAGCAGCCAAGGCCAGGGGGATACGCAGTATTTT	CASSQGQGDTQYF
TRBJ2-3	-	once	TRBV5-1	TGCGCCAGCAGCTTGGACTACCACACAGATACGCAGTATTTT	CASSLDYHTDTQYF
TRBJ2-3	-	many	TRBV5-1	TGCGCCAGCAGCTTGGACCGAGATACGCAGTATTTT	CASSLDRDTQYF
TRBJ1-2	-	once	TRBV5-5	TGTGCCAGCATACTGACAGTCCTCTATGGCTACACCTTC	CASILTVLYGYTF